A single sample is the source of the 31 T cell receptor beta chains below, sequenced in a study of tumor-infiltrating lymphocytes in primary liver carcinoma. The investigators made TCR beta cDNA from 500 ng total RNA, using a constant-region primer. Libraries covering TCR beta were generated through three nested multiplex PCR rounds (using a slightly modified ARM-PCR). A C-beta reverse primer and TRBV1-TRBV30 forward primers served in each of the first two PCR rounds, at about 10 cycles apiece. TCRdb itself ran the multiplex PCR reads through MiXCR, one entry per CDR3 protein. The sample holds about 330,000 distinct CDR3 sequences; 65% are singletons and the top ten take 5% to 6.5%. Unsorted whole blood served as the source of blood RNA, and germline DNA was extracted as well. Sequenced input: peripheral blood. The receptors come from a man between 35 and 55 years old with primary liver carcinoma and hepatitis B virus infection.

The rearrangement uses TRBV10-2 and TRBJ2-7; 9 bases align to TRBD1. V trimming: 2 bases; J trimming: 3 bases; junction bases outside the gene matches: 8. CDR3 length equals 16 residues. Germline CDR1 WSHSY, CDR2 SAAADI. The DNA of the CDR3 is TGCGCCAGCAGTGAGACCTTGACAGGGGGAGGCTACGAGCAGTACTTC. Protein: CASSETLTGGGYEQYF.

A remark on this clonotype: A junction end diverges from the germline sequence, so it may reflect a read error. V usage is TRBV6-1 and J usage is TRBJ2-2; TRBD2 agrees at 8 bases. This CDR3 is 17 amino acids long. CDR1 and CDR2 (germline): MNHNS, SASEGT. DNA of the CDR3: TGTACCAGCAGTGCTATGAGCGGGAGAGGGTACACCGGGGAGCTGTTTTTT. This translates into CTSSAMSGRGYTGELFF.

This clonotype was seen ten or more times. The chain is built from TRBV5-6 and TRBJ1-5, with D perhaps matching TRBD1 (5 bases). This CDR3 comprises 14 residues. V lost 1 base and J 7 bases, leaving 12 bases between the germline ends. Germline V gives CDR1 SGHDT, CDR2 YYEEEE. CDR3 sequence: CASSLWGRGQPQHF. CDR3 coding DNA: TGTGCCAGCAGCTTGTGGGGGAGAGGACAGCCCCAGCATTTT.

V usage is TRBV11-2 and J usage is TRBJ2-7; D gene uncertain. Looked up from germline, CDR1 is SGHAT and CDR2 is FQNNGV. V was cut by 6 bases and J by 6 bases, with 18 bases left in between. The CDR3 is made up of 14 amino acids. The CDR3 is CASRRPRKPSEQYF. The CDR3 nucleotides are TGTGCCAGCAGAAGGCCCAGGAAACCTTCCGAGCAGTACTTC.

Note on this clonotype: A read error may be the cause here, since a much bigger clone is one base away. In this CDR3 the conserved last residue, phenylalanine or tryptophan, is missing, so a read error is likely. Because the CDR3's place on the DNA is in doubt, the DNA is left out and the CDR3 is given as listed by TCRdb. This rearrangement joins TRBV11-3 to TRBJ2-7; TRBD2 is the table's D call, not checked against the DNA. CDR1 is SGHNT and CDR2 is YENEEA in the germline V gene. The CDR3 region is 13 residues in length, termini included. Here the CDR3 reads CASSRDSGYEKYL.

Worth noting for this clonotype: A read error is possible here, since a much larger clone lies one base away. The chain recombines TRBV5-6 with TRBJ2-1; TRBD1 agrees at 7 bases. V shed 0 bases and J 3 bases; nucleotides not matched to a gene: 6. CDR1 SGHDT and CDR2 YYEEEE come from the germline V gene. This CDR3 is built from 16 residues. CDR3 sequence reads: CASSLEQGIIYNEQFF. CDR3 nucleotides: TGTGCCAGCAGCTTGGAACAGGGGATCATCTACAATGAGCAGTTCTTC.

Note on this clonotype: This may come from a read error, since a much larger clone is one base off. The rearrangement joins TRBV6-5 to TRBJ1-1; tentatively, D is TRBD1 (5 bases). The germline V gene has CDR1 MNHEY and CDR2 SVGAGI. The CDR3 has 12 amino acids. CDR3 coding DNA: TGTTCCAGCAGTCCTTGGGGGACTGAAGCTTTCTTT. This codes for CSSSPWGTEAFF.

This clonotype came up a few times. The rearrangement uses TRBV5-4 and TRBJ2-3; 15 bases fit TRBD2. J lost 3 bases, V lost 4 bases, and 3 bases had no gene match. CDR3 length equals 16 residues. Germline assignment: CDR1 SGHNT and CDR2 YYREEE (reference sequence). The CDR3 protein is CASSKGLAGGTDTQYF. CDR3 bases: TGTGCCAGCAGCAAGGGACTAGCGGGAGGAACAGATACGCAGTATTTT.

The chain is built from TRBV5-1 and TRBJ2-1; maybe TRBD2 (5 bases). The CDR3 is 21 amino acids. Germline V gene sequence: CDR1 SGHRS, CDR2 YFSETQ. V lost 0 bases, J lost 0 bases, and 25 bases lay in between. CDR3 sequence (DNA): TGCGCCAGCAGCTTGGAGGCACGGAGGAGTGGCGCGCCCATCTCCTACAATGAGCAGTTCTTC. This gives the protein CASSLEARRSGAPISYNEQFF.

Turning to this clonotype: A read error may be the cause here, since a much bigger clone is one base away. This chain connects TRBV6-5 to TRBJ2-2, with 7 bases lining up with TRBD2. This CDR3 comprises 13 residues. CDR1 MNHEY and CDR2 SVGAGI come from the germline V gene. CDR3 protein: CASSPSLGGGLFF. CDR3 DNA: TGTGCCAGCAGCCCCTCCCTTGGCGGGGGGCTGTTTTTT.

The V call is TRBV14, the J call TRBJ2-7; possible D gene TRBD1, 5 bases. From germline, CDR1 is SGHDN and CDR2 FVKESK. CDR3 size: 15 residues. V lost 2 bases to trimming and J lost 2 bases, with 13 bases between them. CDR3 in amino acids: CASSQKDSLTYEQYF. The CDR3 DNA sequence: TGTGCCAGCAGCCAAAAAGACAGCCTAACCTACGAGCAGTACTTC.

Note on this clonotype: Being one base from a much bigger clone, this may be a read error. The rearrangement links TRBV5-4 to TRBJ2-1; D is uncertain. This CDR3 is 15 amino acids long. The V gene's germline CDR1 is SGHNT and CDR2 YYREEE (reference sequence). CDR3 loop: CASNLGISGYNEQFF. The DNA for the CDR3 is TGTGCCAGCAACTTGGGGATCTCTGGCTACAATGAGCAGTTCTTC.

Concerning this clonotype: The junction departs from the called germline gene at one end, perhaps through a read error. The genes are TRBV12-3 or TRBV12-4 and TRBJ2-3; D perhaps matches TRBD2 (6 bases). The CDR3 sequence is 14 residues long. The CDR3 loop reads CDSRSSGSTGTQYF. As DNA, the CDR3 is TGTGACAGCAGAAGTAGCGGAAGCACAGGTACGCAGTATTTT.

The table lists this clonotype with a count of one. Being one base from a much bigger clone, this may be a read error. The CDR3 loop is CAGTHRTPRTTDTQYF. CDR3 nucleotides: TGTGCCGGCACCCATCGGACCCCGAGGACAACAGATACGCAGTATTTT. The V gene is TRBV13, the J gene TRBJ2-3, with a weak D call TRBD1 (5 bases). V lost 11 bases, J lost 3 bases, and 24 bases lay in between. Germline CDR1 is PRHDT and CDR2 is FYEKMQ (reference sequence). The CDR3 runs to 16 residues.

This clonotype is labeled as medium-sized. The chain uses TRBV11-2 and TRBJ2-1; 8 positions match TRBD2. V trimming: 5 bases; J trimming: 4 bases; junction bases outside the gene matches: 10. Germline CDR1 is SGHAT and CDR2 is FQNNGV. This CDR3 comprises 16 residues. This chain's CDR3 is CASSPRTSPRYNEQFF. The CDR3 DNA reads TGTGCCAGCAGCCCCCGGACTAGCCCGAGGTACAATGAGCAGTTCTTC.

This clonotype turned up a few times. V and J are TRBV10-1 and TRBJ2-1; D is perhaps TRBD2 (6 bases). The ends were cut back, 9 bases at V and 3 bases at J, with 12 bases in the middle. The length of the CDR3 is 13 residues. Per the germline V gene, CDR1 is WNHNN and CDR2 is SYGVQD (reference sequence). The CDR3: CASAVGLYNEQFF. The CDR3 coding sequence is TGCGCCAGTGCAGTGGGACTCTACAATGAGCAGTTCTTC.

As DNA, the CDR3 is TGTGCCAGCAGCCCCTACAGGGGGCGAAGCACTGAAGCTTTCTTT. This gives the protein CASSPYRGRSTEAFF. The chain employs TRBV11-2 and TRBJ1-1; 9 bases are a match to TRBD1. CDR3 length: 15 amino acids. After removal of 5 bases from V and 4 bases from J, the junction contained 8 bases not matched to a gene. Germline V gene sequence: CDR1 SGHAT, CDR2 FQNNGV. The full variable domain, completed using reference TRBV11-2 and TRBJ1-1, is EAGVAQSPRYKIIEKRQSVAFWCNPISGHATLYWYQQILGQGPKLLIQFQNNGVVDDSQLPKDRFSAERLKGVDSTLKIQPAKLEDSAVYLCASSPYRGRSTEAFFGQGTRLTVV.

This clonotype was counted at least ten times. One end of the junction fails to match germline, which may point to a read error. V and J are TRBV5-1 and TRBJ2-7; D call uncertain. CDR1 SGHRS and CDR2 YFSETQ come from the germline V gene. The CDR3 is 12 residues long. The CDR3 nucleotides read TGTGCCAGCAGCTTATCTCCCTACGAGCAGTACTTC. This encodes CASSLSPYEQYF.

A single count supports this clonotype. At one end, the junction sequence differs from germline, possibly due to a read error. J is TRBJ2-3 and V is TRBV4-2, with TRBD2 identical over 10 bases. CDR1 LGHNA and CDR2 YNFKEQ come from the germline V gene. The CDR3 extends over 15 amino acids. DNA for the CDR3: TGTACCAGCAGCCAAGCTAGCGGGAGCACAGATATGCAGTATTTT. Protein: CTSSQASGSTDMQYF.

This clonotype was seen only a few times. It may be a read error: a sequence one base away is much more abundant. The chain links TRBV11-3 to TRBJ2-5; D uncertain. This CDR3 is built from 12 residues. The V gene lost 0 bases and the J gene lost 7 bases, with 6 bases spanning the gap. Germline-derived CDR1 and CDR2 are SGHNT and YENEEA. CDR3 amino acids: CASSLDEGTQYF. CDR3 bases: TGTGCCAGCAGCTTAGATGAAGGGACCCAGTACTTC.

The chain uses TRBV7-9 and TRBJ1-1, with D perhaps TRBD1 (5 bases). Germline V gene sequence: CDR1 SEHNR, CDR2 FQNEAQ (reference sequence). V shed 0 bases and J shed 2 bases, with 7 bases lying between them. This CDR3 is 14 amino acids long. In DNA, the CDR3 is TGTGCCAGCAGCTTAGCGAGGGGAAACACTGAAGCTTTCTTT. Translated, it gives CASSLARGNTEAFF. The complete variable domain, with remaining parts taken from reference TRBV7-9 and TRBJ1-1, reads DTGVSQNPRHKITKRGQNVTFRCDPISEHNRLYWYRQTLGQGPEFLTYFQNEAQLEKSRLLSDRFSAERPKGSFSTLEIQRTEQGDSAMYLCASSLARGNTEAFFGQGTRLTVV.

Remarks on this clonotype: At one of its ends the junction is not consistent with the germline gene, which may arise from a read error. The genes are TRBV11-2 and TRBJ2-2, with D perhaps TRBD1 or TRBD2 (5 bases each). Germline V CDR1 and CDR2: SGHAT, FQNNGV. The length of the CDR3 is 14 residues. The CDR3 here is CASSLEPITRELFF. CDR3 coding DNA: TGTGCCAGCAGCTTAGAGCCGATCACCAGGGAGCTCTTTTTT.

In the case of this clonotype: Since a much larger clone is just one base distant, this may be a read error. V and J are TRBV7-8 and TRBJ2-3; D is uncertain. Germline CDR1 reads SGHVS; CDR2 reads FQNEAQ. The CDR3 is made up of 14 amino acids. The DNA for the CDR3 is TGTGCCAGCGGCTTAGGGCTAAAGGGCGGTACGCAGTATTTT. This encodes CASGLGLKGGTQYF.

The genes are TRBV11-2 and TRBJ2-1; no firm D call. CDR1 and CDR2 (germline): SGHAT, FQNNGV. The CDR3 is made up of 14 amino acids. V lost 8 bases and J lost 7, with 18 bases in between. Written as DNA, the CDR3 is TGTGCCAGCTCCCCTAGGGTAGTGGAGAATGAGCAGTTCTTC. It encodes CASSPRVVENEQFF.

Details on this clonotype: A much larger clone is a single base away; this may be a read error. The chain joins TRBV6-5 to TRBJ2-4; maybe TRBD1 (6 bases). CDR1 is MNHEY, CDR2 SVGAGI, per germline. The CDR3 runs to 13 residues. The V gene lost 8 bases and the J gene lost 7 bases, with 15 bases spanning the gap. The CDR3 spells CASGSPRGNIQYF. The CDR3, as DNA: TGTGCCAGCGGTTCCCCCAGGGGTAACATTCAGTACTTC.

The chain joins TRBV11-1 to TRBJ2-7; D not resolved. Trimming pared 9 bases from V and 0 bases from J, leaving 18 bases between. This CDR3 contains 15 residues. Per the germline V gene, CDR1 is SGHAT and CDR2 is FQDESV (reference sequence). In DNA, the CDR3 is TGTGCCAGTAGCCAACTCGACATTTTCTCCTACGAGCAGTACTTC. Its translation: CASSQLDIFSYEQYF.

This clonotype was seen a single time. The missing conserved phenylalanine or tryptophan at the end of this CDR3 makes a read error likely. V and J are TRBV6-2 or TRBV6-3 and TRBJ2-3; D is ambiguous. Trimming removed 6 bases from V and 4 bases from J, with 11 bases in between. Germline V lookup: CDR1 MNHEY, CDR2 SVGEGT. The CDR3 contains 13 residues. CDR3 loop: CASRPSLADTQYL. Here the CDR3 DNA reads TGTGCCAGCAGACCCTCTCTAGCAGATACGCAGTATTTG.

This clonotype was seen a single time. One junction end disagrees with the germline gene, perhaps due to a read error. CDR3 nucleotides: TGTGCCAGCAGTTTAGTTCCGGGAATAGGGGAGCAGTGCTTC. Amino acid sequence: CASSLVPGIGEQCF. The V gene is TRBV11-2, the J gene TRBJ2-7; D is tentatively TRBD1 or TRBD2 (5 bases each). The germline V gene has CDR1 SGHAT and CDR2 FQNNGV. The CDR3 contains 14 residues.

On this clonotype itself: This sequence may be a read error, since a much larger clone differs from it by one base. The chain uses TRBV12-3 or TRBV12-4 and TRBJ2-7, with D perhaps given as TRBD1 or TRBD2 (7 bases each). Trimming took off 0 bases at V and 2 bases at J, with 14 bases between the two ends. This CDR3 is 16 amino acids long. DNA of the CDR3: TGTGCCAGCAGTTTAGCGCGGGGGACAGTCACCTACGAGCAGTACTTC. Amino acids: CASSLARGTVTYEQYF.

This clonotype has only a few counts. V gene TRBV5-4 combines with J gene TRBJ2-5; weak D call: TRBD2 (5 bases). The length of the CDR3 is 14 residues. The V gene lost 4 bases and the J gene lost 2 bases, with 12 bases spanning the gap. Germline CDR1 is SGHNT and CDR2 is YYREEE (reference sequence). CDR3 bases: TGTGCCAGCAGCCCCAGAGCGGAGCAAGAGACCCAGTACTTC. It codes for CASSPRAEQETQYF.

This clonotype appeared once. It may be a read error: a sequence one base away is much more abundant. The chain has TRBV6-6 and TRBJ2-3; 12 bases agree with TRBD2. This CDR3 is 15 amino acids long. The germline V gene encodes CDR1 MNHNY and CDR2 SVGAGI (reference sequence). CDR3 sequence: CVSSTSGRLADTQYF. Here the CDR3 DNA reads TGTGTCAGCAGCACTAGCGGGAGGTTAGCAGATACGCAGTATTTT.